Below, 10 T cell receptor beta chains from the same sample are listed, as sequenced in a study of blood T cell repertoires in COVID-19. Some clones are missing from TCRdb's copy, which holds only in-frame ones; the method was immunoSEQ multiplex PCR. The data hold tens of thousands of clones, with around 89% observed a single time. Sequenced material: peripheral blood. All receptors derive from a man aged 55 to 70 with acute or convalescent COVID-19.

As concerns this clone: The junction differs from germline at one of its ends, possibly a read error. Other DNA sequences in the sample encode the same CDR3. The CDR3 loop is CASSYHGRDEQYF. CDR3 bases: TGTGCCAGCAGTTACCACGGGAGGGACGAGCAGTACTTT. This chain joins TRBV6-2 or TRBV6-3 and TRBJ2-7, with 8 bases matching TRBD2. Looked up from germline, CDR1 is MNHEY and CDR2 is SVGEGT. CDR3 length: 13 residues.

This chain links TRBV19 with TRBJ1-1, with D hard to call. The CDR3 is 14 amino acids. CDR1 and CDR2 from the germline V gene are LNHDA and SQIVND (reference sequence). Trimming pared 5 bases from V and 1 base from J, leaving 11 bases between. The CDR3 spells CASSLFTGNTEAFF. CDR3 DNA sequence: TGTGCCAGTAGTCTCTTTACGGGGAACACTGAAGCTTTCTTT.

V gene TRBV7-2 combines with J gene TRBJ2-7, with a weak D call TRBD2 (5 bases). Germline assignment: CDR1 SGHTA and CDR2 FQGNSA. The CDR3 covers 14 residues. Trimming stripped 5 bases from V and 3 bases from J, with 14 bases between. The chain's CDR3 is CASSTSGSSYEQYF. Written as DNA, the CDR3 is TGTGCCAGCAGCACCAGCGGTAGCAGCTACGAGCAGTACTTC.

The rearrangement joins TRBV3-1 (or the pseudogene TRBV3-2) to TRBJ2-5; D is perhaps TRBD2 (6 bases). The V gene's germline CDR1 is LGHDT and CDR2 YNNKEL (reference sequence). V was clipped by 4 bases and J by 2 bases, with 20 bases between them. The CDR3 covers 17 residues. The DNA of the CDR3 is TGTGCCAGCAGCCTCCCCGGCCGGGACTGGCGGCAAGAGACCCAGTACTTC. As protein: CASSLPGRDWRQETQYF.

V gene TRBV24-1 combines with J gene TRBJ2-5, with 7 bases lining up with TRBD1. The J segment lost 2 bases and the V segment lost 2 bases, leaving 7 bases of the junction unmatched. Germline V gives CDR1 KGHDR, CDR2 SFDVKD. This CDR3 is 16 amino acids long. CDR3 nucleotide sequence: TGTGCCACCAGTGATTCTAGACAGGGTAGGCAAGAGACCCAGTACTTC. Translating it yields CATSDSRQGRQETQYF.

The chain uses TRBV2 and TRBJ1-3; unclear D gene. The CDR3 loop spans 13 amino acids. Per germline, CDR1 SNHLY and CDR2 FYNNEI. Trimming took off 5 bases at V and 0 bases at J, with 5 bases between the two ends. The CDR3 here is CASSLISGNTIYF. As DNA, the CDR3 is TGTGCCAGCAGTCTTATCTCTGGAAACACCATATATTTT.

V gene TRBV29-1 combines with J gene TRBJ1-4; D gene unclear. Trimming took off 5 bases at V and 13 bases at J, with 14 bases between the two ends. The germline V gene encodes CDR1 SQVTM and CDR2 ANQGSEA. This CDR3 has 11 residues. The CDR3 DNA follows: TGCAGCGTTAGTAACTCGGGAAGACTGTTTTTT. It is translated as CSVSNSGRLFF.

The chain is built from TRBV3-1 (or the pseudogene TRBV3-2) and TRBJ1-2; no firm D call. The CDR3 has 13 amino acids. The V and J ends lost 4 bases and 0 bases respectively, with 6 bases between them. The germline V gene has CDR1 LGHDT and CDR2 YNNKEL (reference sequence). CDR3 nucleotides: TGTGCCAGCAGCCTTAGAGCTAACTATGGCTACACCTTC. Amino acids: CASSLRANYGYTF.

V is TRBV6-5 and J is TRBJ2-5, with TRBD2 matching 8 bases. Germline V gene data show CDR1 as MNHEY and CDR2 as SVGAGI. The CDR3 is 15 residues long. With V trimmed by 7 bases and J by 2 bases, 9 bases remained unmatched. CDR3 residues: CASTDRGGGQETQYF. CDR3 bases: TGTGCCAGCACCGATCGGGGGGGAGGGCAAGAGACCCAGTACTTC.

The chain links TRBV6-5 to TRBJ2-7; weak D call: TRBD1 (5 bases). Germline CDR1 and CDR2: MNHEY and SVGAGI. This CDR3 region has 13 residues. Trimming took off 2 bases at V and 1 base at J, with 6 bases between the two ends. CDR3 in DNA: TGTGCCAGCAGTTACGCAGGGTCCTACGAGCAGTACTTC. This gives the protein CASSYAGSYEQYF.